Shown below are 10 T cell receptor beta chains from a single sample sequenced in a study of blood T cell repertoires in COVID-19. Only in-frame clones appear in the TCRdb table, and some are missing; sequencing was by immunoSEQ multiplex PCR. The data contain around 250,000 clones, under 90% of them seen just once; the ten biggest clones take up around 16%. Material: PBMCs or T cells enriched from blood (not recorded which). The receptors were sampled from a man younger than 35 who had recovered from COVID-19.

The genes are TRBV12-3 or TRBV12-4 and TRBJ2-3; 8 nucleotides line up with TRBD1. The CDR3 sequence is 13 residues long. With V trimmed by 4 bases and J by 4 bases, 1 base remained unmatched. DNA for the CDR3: TGTGCCAGCAGTTCAGGGGGCGCAGATACGCAGTATTTT. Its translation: CASSSGGADTQYF.

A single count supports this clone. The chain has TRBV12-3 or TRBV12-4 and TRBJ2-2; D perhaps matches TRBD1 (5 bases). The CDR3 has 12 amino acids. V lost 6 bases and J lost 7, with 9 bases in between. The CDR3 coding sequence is TGTGCCAGCAGCCCTGACAGCGGGGAGCTGTTTTTT. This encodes CASSPDSGELFF.

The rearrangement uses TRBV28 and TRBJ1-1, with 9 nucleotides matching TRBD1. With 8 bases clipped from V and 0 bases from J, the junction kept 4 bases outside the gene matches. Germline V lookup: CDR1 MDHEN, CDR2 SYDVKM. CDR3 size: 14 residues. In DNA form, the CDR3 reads TGTGCCAGCGGGAGGACAGGGGTGAACACTGAAGCTTTCTTT. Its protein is CASGRTGVNTEAFF.

CDR3 in amino acids: CASSRWTGTHSPLHF. The CDR3 DNA is TGTGCCAGTAGTAGATGGACAGGGACACATTCACCCCTCCACTTT. J is TRBJ1-6 and V is TRBV19; 8 bases align to TRBD1. After removal of 4 bases from V and 8 bases from J, the junction contained 7 bases not matched to a gene. Germline lookup yields CDR1 LNHDA and CDR2 SQIVND (reference sequence). This CDR3 is built from 15 residues.

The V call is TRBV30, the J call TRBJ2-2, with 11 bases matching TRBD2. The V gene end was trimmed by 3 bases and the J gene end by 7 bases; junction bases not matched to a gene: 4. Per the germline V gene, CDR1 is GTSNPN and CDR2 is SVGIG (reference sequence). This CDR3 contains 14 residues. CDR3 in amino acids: CAWRELAGVGELFF. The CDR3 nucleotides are TGTGCCTGGAGGGAACTAGCGGGAGTCGGGGAGCTGTTTTTT.

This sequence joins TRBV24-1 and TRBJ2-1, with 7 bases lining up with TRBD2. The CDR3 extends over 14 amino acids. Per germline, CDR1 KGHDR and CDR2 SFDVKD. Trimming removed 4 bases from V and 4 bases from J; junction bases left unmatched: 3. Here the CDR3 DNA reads TGTGCCACCAGTGAGGCTAGCGGTTACAATGAGCAGTTCTTC. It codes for CATSEASGYNEQFF.

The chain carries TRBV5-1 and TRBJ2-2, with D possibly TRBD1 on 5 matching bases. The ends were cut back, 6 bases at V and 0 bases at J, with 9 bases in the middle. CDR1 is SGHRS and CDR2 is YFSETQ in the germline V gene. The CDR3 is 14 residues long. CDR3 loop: CASTGNTNTGELFF. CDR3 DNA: TGCGCCAGCACAGGGAACACGAACACCGGGGAGCTGTTTTTT.

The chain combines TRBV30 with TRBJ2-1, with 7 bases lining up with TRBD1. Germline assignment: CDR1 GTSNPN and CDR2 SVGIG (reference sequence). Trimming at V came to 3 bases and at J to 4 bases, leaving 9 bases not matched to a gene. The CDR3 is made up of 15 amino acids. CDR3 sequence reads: CAWRRSQGEYNEQFF. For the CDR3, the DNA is TGTGCCTGGAGGAGGTCGCAGGGGGAATACAATGAGCAGTTCTTC.

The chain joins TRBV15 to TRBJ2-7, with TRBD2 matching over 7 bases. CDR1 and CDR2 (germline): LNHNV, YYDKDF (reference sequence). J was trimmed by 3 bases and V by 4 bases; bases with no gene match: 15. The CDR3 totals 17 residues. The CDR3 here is CATSNPSASGIDYEQYF. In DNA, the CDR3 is TGTGCCACCAGCAATCCGAGCGCCAGCGGGATAGACTACGAGCAGTACTTC.

CDR3 amino acids: CASRLGQSGNTIYF. The CDR3 bases are TGTGCAAGTCGCTTGGGACAGTCTGGAAACACCATATATTTT. The chain recombines TRBV12-2 with TRBJ1-3; the table's D call TRBD1 went unverified against the DNA. TRBV12-2 counts as a pseudogene. This CDR3 comprises 14 residues.